The clone carrying this T cell receptor beta chain was seen only a few times. As yet, its antigen is unknown. Via MiXCR, TCRdb re-called the reads, giving one row per CDR3 protein. The sample has 450,000 to 550,000 distinct CDR3 sequences, about 44% seen once. The sample belongs to a study of T cell repertoires in cytomegalovirus infection. Study-wide background: Public TCR beta signatures were indicative of both CMV infection and a matching HLA type.

Findings and limits, study-wide: Identification of carriers of CMV plus the relevant HLA was performed using cumulative public TCR beta family frequency.

The material sequenced was cultured PBMCs, taken from culture after CMV antigen stimulation. The sequence was obtained from a human donor in good health (CMV status not recorded). Some clones in this sample may be carry-over from other donors' samples.

The DNA of the CDR3 is TGTGCCAGCAGTGAGCCCGGGACAGGGAGAGGATTAGCGAAGTACGGTGAGCAGTTCTTC. This sequence encodes CASSEPGTGRGLAKYGEQFF. The chain couples TRBV25-1 to TRBJ2-1; 9 bases line up with TRBD1. CDR1 is MGHDK, CDR2 SYGVNS, per germline. The CDR3 is 20 amino acids. The V and J ends lost 3 bases and 9 bases, in that order; junction bases with no gene match: 24.